This T cell receptor beta chain was found in a study of identifying expanded T cells in peripheral blood. Study-level findings and limits: Approximately 2-week clone count variance significantly increased as total template count grew. Approximately 1.1 clones differed between technical replicates, versus approximately 16 and 19 over time.

Concerning this clone itself: Its antigen is unidentified.

During the collection period, no donor immune events like infections were recorded. TCRdb's table, derived via immunoSEQ multiplex PCR, lists solely in-frame clones and lacks some. The sample holds about 78,000 clones; almost 85% are singletons and the top ten take 18%. Germline lookup yields CDR1 MDHEN and CDR2 SYDVKM. With 7 bases removed from V and 5 bases from J, the gap between germline ends came to 9 bases. This CDR3 is built from 11 residues. This chain links TRBV28 with TRBJ2-7; no firm D call. Sample: blood. This TCR derives from a person aged 18 to 70 in good health. The CDR3 loop is CASKEQHEQYF. CDR3 nucleotide sequence: TGTGCCAGCAAGGAGCAACACGAGCAGTACTTC.